A single sample is the source of the 9 T cell receptor beta chains below, sequenced in a study of TIL therapy for anti-PD-1-resistant metastatic lung cancer. Time point noted: pre-treatment sample, taken before nivolumab and TIL therapy. The libraries were made with immunoSEQ v3. Produced via immunoSEQ multiplex PCR; TCRdb's table is partial and in-frame only. Among approximately 60,000 clones listed, 75% to 90% were seen once. The specimen comprised blood, sampled at baseline. The receptors were sampled from a person between 30 and 79 years old with non-small cell lung cancer.

CDR3: CASSPGPILTNEKLFF. DNA of the CDR3: TGCGCCAGCAGCCCCGGTCCAATCCTTACTAATGAAAAACTGTTTTTT. V and J are TRBV5-1 and TRBJ1-4; D is undetermined. The V end lost 4 bases, the J end lost 2 bases, and 15 bases lay between the germline ends. Germline CDR1 reads SGHRS; CDR2 reads YFSETQ. This CDR3 region has 16 residues.

The chain links TRBV6-2 or TRBV6-3 to TRBJ1-5; D perhaps matches TRBD1 (6 bases). CDR1 is MNHEY and CDR2 is SVGEGT in the germline V gene. The CDR3 loop spans 18 amino acids. V shed 0 bases and J shed 0 bases, with 15 bases lying between them. The CDR3 DNA is TGTGCCAGCAGTTACTCGGGCAGGGGTGGATATAGCAATCAGCCCCAGCATTTT. Translated: CASSYSGRGGYSNQPQHF.

The rearrangement joins TRBV24-1 to TRBJ1-3; 9 nucleotides line up with TRBD1. With 5 bases clipped from V and 3 bases from J, the junction kept 1 base outside the gene matches. The CDR3 has 14 amino acids. Germline lookup yields CDR1 KGHDR and CDR2 SFDVKD. Here the CDR3 reads CATSGTGDGNTIYF. In nucleotides, the CDR3 is TGTGCCACCAGTGGGACAGGGGATGGAAACACCATATATTTT.

By sample share, this clone is medium-sized. The genes are TRBV10-3 and TRBJ2-1, with D possibly called TRBD1 or TRBD2 (6 bases each). The length of the CDR3 is 16 residues. The germline V gene encodes CDR1 ENHRY and CDR2 SYGVKD. The V and J ends lost 0 bases and 6 bases respectively, with 15 bases between them. CDR3 region: CAISESVGGSGNEQFF. The CDR3 DNA is TGTGCCATCAGTGAGTCGGTCGGGGGCTCAGGCAATGAGCAGTTCTTC.

In its sample, this clone was seen a few times. This sequence joins TRBV19 and TRBJ2-2; D unclear. Trimming cost V 7 bases and J 1 base, with 4 bases left between them. Looked up from germline, CDR1 is LNHDA and CDR2 is SQIVND (reference sequence). CDR3 size: 12 residues. CDR3 in amino acids: CASKKNTGELFF. For the CDR3, the DNA is TGTGCCAGTAAAAAGAACACCGGGGAGCTGTTTTTT.

This sequence joins TRBV18 and TRBJ2-6, with D unresolved. The CDR3 length is 14 residues. Germline values: CDR1 KGHSH, CDR2 LQKENI. V lost 3 bases and J 0 bases, leaving 3 bases between the germline ends. CDR3 DNA: TGTGCCAGCTCACCGGGCTCTGGGGCCAACGTCCTGACTTTC. It specifies CASSPGSGANVLTF.

The V call is TRBV29-1, the J call TRBJ2-3; maybe TRBD2 (6 bases). Per the germline V gene, CDR1 is SQVTM and CDR2 is ANQGSEA. The CDR3 has 13 amino acids. V lost 3 bases and J lost 6, with 13 bases in between. CDR3 nucleotide sequence: TGCAGCGTTGACGCCTGGAGCGGGGATACGCAGTATTTT. This gives the protein CSVDAWSGDTQYF.

This rearrangement joins TRBV5-4 to TRBJ2-1, with a weak D call TRBD2 (6 bases). Trimming shortened V by 5 bases and J by 6 bases, and 15 bases separated the two germline ends. This CDR3 is 14 amino acids long. CDR1 is SGHNT and CDR2 is YYREEE in the germline V gene (reference sequence). The CDR3 DNA reads as TGTGCCAGCAGGCCCAGTGGGGGGATCAATGAGCAGTTCTTC. Residues: CASRPSGGINEQFF.

V gene TRBV29-1 combines with J gene TRBJ2-5; 10 nucleotides agree with TRBD2. J was trimmed by 5 bases and V by 2 bases; bases with no gene match: 5. This CDR3 comprises 14 residues. CDR1 and CDR2 from the germline V gene are SQVTM and ANQGSEA. CDR3 loop: CSVELAGEGETQYF. In DNA, the CDR3 is TGCAGCGTTGAACTAGCGGGAGAGGGGGAGACCCAGTACTTC. Filled out from reference TRBV29-1 and TRBJ2-5, the complete variable domain reads SAVISQKPSRDICQRGTSLTIQCQVDSQVTMMFWYRQQPGQSLTLIATANQGSEATYESGFVIDKFPISRPNLTFSTLTVSNMSPEDSSIYLCSVELAGEGETQYFGPGTRLLVL.